The rows below give T cell receptor beta chains drawn from one sample of a study of T cells after yellow fever vaccination. TCRdb reprocessed the 5' RACE reads with MiXCR, giving one entry per CDR3 protein. In the table there are some 120,000 distinct CDR3 sequences, roughly 15% of which are singletons. This material consisted of CD8+ T cells sorted from PBMCs, taken 5 days after the yellow fever booster vaccination. Receptors originate from a man aged 18 to 29 who received the YFV17D yellow fever vaccine. Both conserved end residues are part of each CDR3. Fields, in order: V gene, D gene, J gene, clone size, CDR3 protein, CDR3 DNA. D genes are given only for firm matches. Rows may omit the clone size; those that give it use once, few, many or a size class.

>TRBV4-1|-|TRBJ1-5|-
CASSQVGGVAVSNQPQHF
TGCGCCAGCAGCCAAGTCGGTGGGGTGGCGGTGAGCAATCAGCCCCAGCATTTT
>TRBV7-2|TRBD2|TRBJ2-1|-
CASSLFGLAGVFF
TGTGCCAGCAGCTTATTCGGACTAGCGGGGGTGTTCTTC
>TRBV7-9|TRBD1|TRBJ1-2|-
CASSLLPTGDGYTF
TGTGCCAGCAGCTTATTGCCGACAGGGGATGGCTACACCTTC
>TRBV6-2/TRBV6-3|-|TRBJ2-1|few
CASSSTGPSSYNEQFF
TGTGCCAGCAGTTCGACAGGCCCTTCCTCCTACAATGAGCAGTTCTTC
>TRBV2|TRBD1|TRBJ2-2|few
CASSIRQGRDTGELFF
TGTGCCAGCAGTATTCGACAGGGTAGGGACACCGGGGAGCTGTTTTTT
>TRBV5-4|-|TRBJ2-1|many
CASSPFEQFF
TGTGCCAGCAGCCCCTTTGAGCAGTTCTTC
>TRBV6-2/TRBV6-3|-|TRBJ2-3|many
CASSYASGWGASDTQYF
TGTGCCAGCAGTTACGCGTCCGGTTGGGGGGCCTCAGATACGCAGTATTTT
>TRBV27|-|TRBJ1-5|-
CASSLMGGAGNQPQHF
TGTGCCAGCAGTTTGATGGGAGGGGCTGGCAATCAGCCCCAGCATTTT
>TRBV4-2|TRBD2|TRBJ2-5|once
CASSQGAGEGETQYF
TGTGCCAGCAGCCAAGGGGCGGGGGAGGGTGAGACCCAGTACTTC
>TRBV7-9|TRBD1|TRBJ2-4|many
CASSHRDRGIKNIQYF
TGTGCCAGCAGCCATCGAGACAGGGGTATAAAAAACATTCAGTACTTC
>TRBV4-2|TRBD2|TRBJ2-1|few
CASSQTRTGTSEYNEQFF
TGTGCCAGCAGCCAAACCCGAACCGGGACTAGCGAATACAATGAGCAGTTCTTC
>TRBV24-1|TRBD1|TRBJ2-5|-
CATSDQQGSQETQYF
TGTGCCACCAGTGATCAACAGGGGAGCCAAGAGACCCAGTACTTC
>TRBV20-1|-|TRBJ2-5|-
CSADFRQGRVETQYF
TGCAGTGCCGACTTTAGACAGGGGAGGGTAGAGACCCAGTACTTC
>TRBV12-3/TRBV12-4|TRBD1|TRBJ1-2|few
CASSTGGTNYGYTF
TGTGCCAGCAGTACAGGGGGCACTAACTATGGCTACACCTTC
>TRBV15|-|TRBJ2-2|many
CATSREATFTGELFF
TGTGCCACCAGCAGAGAGGCCACCTTCACCGGGGAGCTGTTTTTT
>TRBV19|-|TRBJ1-1|many
CASSISSGTEAFF
TGTGCCAGTAGTATTAGCTCGGGGACCGAAGCTTTCTTT
>TRBV4-1|-|TRBJ1-3|-
CASSQVEGSVGNTIYF
TGCGCCAGCAGCCAAGTCGAGGGGTCGGTTGGAAACACCATATATTTT
>TRBV18|-|TRBJ2-3|-
CASSPELQGRGTDTQYF
TGTGCCAGCTCACCCGAACTACAGGGGAGGGGCACAGATACGCAGTATTTT
>TRBV7-9|-|TRBJ1-1|-
CASSSGVTEAFF
TGTGCCAGCAGCTCTGGTGTTACTGAAGCTTTCTTT
>TRBV11-2|-|TRBJ2-3|few
CASSLGGAYTDTQYF
TGTGCCAGCAGCTTAGGCGGGGCTTACACAGATACGCAGTATTTT
>TRBV5-1|-|TRBJ2-3|-
CASSLAATTDTQYF
TGCGCCAGCAGCTTGGCCGCGACTACAGATACGCAGTATTTT
>TRBV21-1|-|TRBJ1-5|-
CASIPVANQPQHF
TGTGCCAGCATTCCAGTAGCAAATCAGCCCCAGCATTTT
>TRBV12-3/TRBV12-4|TRBD1|TRBJ2-7|few
CASSGTGTGIYEQYF
TGTGCCAGCAGTGGGACCGGGACAGGGATTTACGAGCAGTACTTC
>TRBV27|-|TRBJ2-3|-
CASSLTSLDTQYF
TGTGCCAGCAGTTTGACCAGCCTGGATACGCAGTATTTT
>TRBV29-1|TRBD1|TRBJ1-1|few
CSVYTGGANTEAFF
TGCAGCGTTTACACAGGGGGAGCGAACACTGAAGCTTTCTTT
>TRBV28|-|TRBJ1-6|few
CASSLRRGHSPLHF
TGTGCCAGCAGTTTGCGAAGGGGTCATTCACCCCTCCACTTT
>TRBV9|-|TRBJ1-4|-
CASSVGLSRTATNEKLFF
TGTGCCAGCAGCGTAGGGCTATCGCGGACTGCAACTAATGAAAAACTGTTTTTT
>TRBV27|-|TRBJ2-5|-
CARRDIQETQYF
TGTGCCAGACGGGACATCCAAGAGACCCAGTACTTC
>TRBV7-8|-|TRBJ2-5|-
CASSLAPGGLQETQYF
TGTGCCAGCAGCTTAGCGCCAGGAGGACTGCAAGAGACCCAGTACTTC
>TRBV29-1|TRBD2|TRBJ2-1|-
CSAILAGAYNEQFF
TGCAGCGCCATACTAGCGGGGGCTTACAATGAGCAGTTCTTC
>TRBV4-2|-|TRBJ1-3|-
CASAAWDSSSGNTIYF
TGTGCCAGCGCGGCTTGGGACTCCAGCTCTGGAAACACCATATATTTT
>TRBV20-1|-|TRBJ1-5|-
CSARGRPLFLGSDQPQHF
TGCAGTGCTAGAGGCCGACCCCTATTTCTGGGGTCGGATCAGCCCCAGCATTTT
>TRBV7-6|-|TRBJ2-7|few
CASSFRTSSSYEQYF
TGTGCCAGCAGCTTTAGGACATCAAGCTCCTACGAGCAGTACTTC
>TRBV7-9|TRBD2|TRBJ2-1|-
CASDGASGVLDEQFF
TGTGCCAGCGACGGCGCTAGCGGGGTCTTAGATGAGCAGTTCTTC
>TRBV3-1|TRBD1|TRBJ2-1|few
CASSRGQGVYNEQFF
TGTGCCAGCAGCCGCGGACAGGGGGTCTACAATGAGCAGTTCTTC
>TRBV4-1|TRBD2|TRBJ2-2|-
CASSAPGRGGRRSTGELFF
TGCGCCAGCAGCGCGCCGGGGCGGGGGGGCAGGAGGAGCACCGGGGAGCTGTTTTTT
>TRBV20-1|-|TRBJ2-2|-
CSARRRSTGELFF
TGCAGTGCTAGGAGGCGGAGCACCGGGGAGCTGTTTTTT
>TRBV6-5|TRBD2|TRBJ2-3|few
CATQAGAPGGADTQYF
TGTGCCACCCAAGCGGGGGCCCCAGGTGGGGCAGATACGCAGTATTTT
>TRBV7-9|-|TRBJ2-7|few
CASSTFRDMVPYEQYF
TGTGCCAGCAGCACATTCCGGGACATGGTCCCCTACGAGCAGTACTTC
>TRBV20-1|-|TRBJ1-4|few
CSARDTRDSSSNEKLFF
TGCAGTGCTAGAGATACCAGGGATTCATCGTCTAATGAAAAACTGTTTTTT
>TRBV12-3/TRBV12-4|-|TRBJ1-2|-
CASSRSTSLDYGYTF
TGTGCCAGCAGCCGCAGCACGAGTTTGGACTATGGCTACACCTTC
>TRBV5-8|-|TRBJ1-2|few
CASRPGTGYGYTF
TGTGCCAGCCGCCCTGGGACGGGCTATGGCTACACCTTC